A selection of T cell receptor beta chains follows, all from one sample in a study of regulatory T cells in long-lasting Graves disease. One entry per CDR3 protein results from TCRdb running MiXCR on the multiplex PCR reads. This table has around 450,000 distinct CDR3 sequences, 20% to 25% appearing once. Sequenced material: peripheral blood mononuclear cells (PBMCs), taken when the disease was refractory, from a patient treated with antithyroid drugs. These receptors originate from a female donor with Graves disease. Each CDR3 is given with its conserved first and last residue. The order of the fields is V gene, J gene, clone size, D gene, CDR3 protein, CDR3 DNA. D genes are given only for firm matches. Clone size is given for some rows only: seen once, a few or many times, or a class if the clone is expanded.

v_gene: TRBV19; j_gene: TRBJ1-1; abundance: few; d_gene: NA; CDR3aa: CASSVERGSEAFF; CDR3nt: TGTGCCAGTAGTGTTGAAAGGGGCTCTGAAGCTTTCTTT
v_gene: TRBV7-9; j_gene: TRBJ1-1; abundance: NA; d_gene: NA; CDR3aa: CASSLEEGSSEAFF; CDR3nt: TGTGCCAGCAGCTTAGAGGAGGGATCTTCTGAAGCTTTCTTT
v_gene: TRBV9; j_gene: TRBJ1-4; abundance: few; d_gene: TRBD1; CDR3aa: CASSTGDPGEKLFF; CDR3nt: TGTGCCAGCAGCACAGGGGACCCGGGTGAAAAACTGTTTTTT
v_gene: TRBV5-1; j_gene: TRBJ1-2; abundance: few; d_gene: NA; CDR3aa: CASSFTAPSGGYTF; CDR3nt: TGCGCCAGCAGCTTTACAGCCCCCTCCGGTGGCTACACCTTC
v_gene: TRBV5-1; j_gene: TRBJ1-2; abundance: many; d_gene: NA; CDR3aa: CASSRVGGDGYTF; CDR3nt: TGCGCCAGCAGCCGAGTGGGTGGCGATGGCTACACCTTC
v_gene: TRBV20-1; j_gene: TRBJ1-1; abundance: NA; d_gene: NA; CDR3aa: CSVATGGDTEAFF; CDR3nt: TGCAGTGTGGCGACTGGGGGGGACACTGAAGCTTTCTTT
v_gene: TRBV11-2; j_gene: TRBJ2-2; abundance: NA; d_gene: NA; CDR3aa: CASSLVSGGPTGELFF; CDR3nt: TGTGCCAGCAGCTTAGTTTCCGGGGGCCCAACCGGGGAGCTGTTTTTT
v_gene: TRBV7-9; j_gene: TRBJ1-2; abundance: few; d_gene: TRBD1; CDR3aa: CASSSGQGLLYGYTF; CDR3nt: TGTGCCAGCAGCTCTGGACAGGGGCTACTCTATGGCTACACCTTC
v_gene: TRBV3-1; j_gene: TRBJ2-1; abundance: NA; d_gene: NA; CDR3aa: CASSQGEGNEQFF; CDR3nt: TGTGCCAGCAGCCAGGGAGAGGGGAATGAGCAGTTCTTC
v_gene: TRBV12-3/TRBV12-4; j_gene: TRBJ2-7; abundance: NA; d_gene: NA; CDR3aa: CASSLSVAYEQHF; CDR3nt: TGTGCCAGCAGTTTATCGGTTGCCTACGAGCAGCACTTC
v_gene: TRBV7-3; j_gene: TRBJ2-3; abundance: NA; d_gene: NA; CDR3aa: CASSLRPGGGDTQYF; CDR3nt: TGTGCCAGCAGCTTAAGGCCTGGGGGAGGCGATACGCAGTATTTT
v_gene: TRBV2; j_gene: TRBJ2-7; abundance: few; d_gene: NA; CDR3aa: CASSFRRLFYEQYF; CDR3nt: TGTGCCAGCAGCTTTCGGCGGCTTTTCTACGAGCAGTACTTC
v_gene: TRBV7-2; j_gene: TRBJ1-1; abundance: many; d_gene: TRBD1; CDR3aa: CASSLWTGGRTEAFF; CDR3nt: TGTGCCAGCAGCTTATGGACAGGGGGTCGTACTGAAGCTTTCTTT
v_gene: TRBV6-1; j_gene: TRBJ1-1; abundance: many; d_gene: TRBD1; CDR3aa: CASSPDRDGNTEAFF; CDR3nt: TGTGCCAGCAGTCCGGACAGGGATGGGAACACTGAAGCTTTCTTT
v_gene: TRBV4-3; j_gene: TRBJ1-2; abundance: NA; d_gene: NA; CDR3aa: CASSQDLGPYGYTF; CDR3nt: TGCGCCAGCAGCCAAGATTTAGGGCCTTATGGCTACACCTTC
v_gene: TRBV2; j_gene: TRBJ1-5; abundance: many; d_gene: TRBD1; CDR3aa: CASNPKGPGTGINQPQHF; CDR3nt: TGTGCCAGCAACCCGAAAGGACCCGGGACAGGGATTAATCAGCCCCAGCATTTT
v_gene: TRBV9; j_gene: TRBJ1-1; abundance: NA; d_gene: NA; CDR3aa: CASSPRGGGLMTEAFF; CDR3nt: TGTGCCAGCAGCCCGAGGGGAGGGGGGCTAATGACTGAAGCTTTCTTT